This entry lists 22 T cell receptor beta chains sequenced from one sample in a study of blood T cells in healthy people across ages. A second PCR, run for roughly 7 to 12 cycles, used a sample-barcoded 5' primer plus a J-beta primer mix. TCRdb passed the 5' RACE reads through MiXCR, listing each CDR3 protein once. The profile shows around 820,000 distinct CDR3 sequences, 25% of them singletons. The same sample was also studied in work on T cells of mothers and their children.

Sequenced input: blood. The receptors come from a boy aged 5-17 years in good health.

This clonotype appeared a few times. The chain links TRBV6-2 or TRBV6-3 to TRBJ2-5, with 8 nucleotides matching TRBD1. Germline loops: CDR1 MNHEY, CDR2 SVGEGT. The J segment lost 0 bases and the V segment lost 4 bases, leaving 10 bases of the junction unmatched. This CDR3 has 17 residues. The CDR3 sequence is CASSSPGQVTYQETQYF. CDR3 nucleotide sequence: TGTGCCAGCAGTTCCCCGGGACAGGTGACGTACCAAGAGACCCAGTACTTC.

This clonotype was picked up a small number of times. This chain joins TRBV7-3 and TRBJ2-7; D might be TRBD2 (6 bases). V lost 7 bases and J lost 2, with 18 bases in between. Germline CDR1 SGHTA, CDR2 FQGTGA. This CDR3 is built from 15 residues. The DNA for the CDR3 is TGTGCCAGCACCCAAACTGGGAGGCTCGCCTACGAGCAGTACTTC. It codes for CASTQTGRLAYEQYF. The full variable domain, completed using reference TRBV7-3 and TRBJ2-7, is GAGVSQTPSNKVTEKGKYVELRCDPISGHTALYWYRQSLGQGPEFLIYFQGTGAADDSGLPNDRFFAVRPEGSVSTLKIQRTERGDSAVYLCASTQTGRLAYEQYFGPGTRLTVT.

This clonotype was seen more than once but under ten times. The chain has TRBV7-8 and TRBJ1-1; D ambiguous. V was cut by 5 bases and J by 0 bases, with 4 bases left in between. From germline, CDR1 is SGHVS and CDR2 FQNEAQ. The CDR3 spans 12 residues. The CDR3, as DNA: TGTGCCAGCAGCCCAATGAACACTGAAGCTTTCTTT. It yields the protein CASSPMNTEAFF.

This clonotype was observed a handful of times. V usage is TRBV10-3 and J usage is TRBJ2-2, with TRBD2 matching 10 bases. CDR1 is ENHRY and CDR2 is SYGVKD in the germline V gene. This CDR3 region has 14 residues. J lost 3 bases, V lost 6 bases, and 1 base had no gene match. The CDR3 region has the DNA TGTGCCATCAGCGGACTAGCGGACACCGGGGAGCTGTTTTTT. Translating gives CAISGLADTGELFF.

V and J are TRBV5-1 and TRBJ1-5; TRBD1 matches 10 bases. CDR3 length: 17 amino acids. Trimming removed 4 bases from V and 6 bases from J; junction bases left unmatched: 13. Germline V gene lookup returns CDR1 SGHRS and CDR2 YFSETQ. DNA for the CDR3: TGCGCCAGCAGCAAATATCCCGGGACAGGGGAAGGTCAGCCCCAGCATTTT. It yields the protein CASSKYPGTGEGQPQHF.

This clonotype was counted only a few times. The junction departs from the called germline gene at one end, perhaps through a read error. This chain links TRBV4-1 with TRBJ2-7, with D possibly TRBD2 on 5 matching bases. The CDR3 has 14 residues. Germline assignment: CDR1 MGHRA and CDR2 YSYEKL. CDR3 protein: CAGSQDLAGYEQYF. Here the CDR3 DNA reads TGCGCCGGCAGCCAAGATCTGGCGGGCTACGAGCAGTACTTC.

V gene TRBV3-1 combines with J gene TRBJ2-1; D possibly matches TRBD1 or TRBD2 (7 bases each). Trimming cost V 7 bases and J 7 bases, with 17 bases left between them. There are 14 residues in the CDR3. CDR1 is LGHDT and CDR2 is YNNKEL in the germline V gene (reference sequence). For the CDR3, the DNA is TGTGCCAGCAAACTAGCGTCAGGGGGGAATGAGCAGTTCTTC. It is translated as CASKLASGGNEQFF.

This clonotype occurred a few times. The V and J genes are TRBV6-2 or TRBV6-3 and TRBJ2-5; TRBD2 matches at 8 bases. The CDR3 is 16 residues long. CDR1 and CDR2 from the germline V gene are MNHEY and SVGEGT. With 2 bases clipped from V and 1 base from J, the junction kept 6 bases outside the gene matches. CDR3 sequence: CASSYIGAGGQETQYF. The CDR3 nucleotides read TGTGCCAGCAGTTACATCGGGGCGGGGGGCCAAGAGACCCAGTACTTC.

The J gene is TRBJ2-5, the V gene TRBV27; TRBD2 agrees at 8 bases. The J call is in doubt because the DNA end fits TRBJ2-1 better. The CDR3 consists of 16 residues. CDR1 and CDR2 from the germline V gene are MNHEY and SMNVEV (reference sequence). The CDR3 DNA sequence: TGTGCCAGCAGTCGTCGCGGTCCGGGAGGGGGCAATGAGCAGTTCTTC. Amino acid sequence: CASSRRGPGGGNEQFF.

In regard to this clonotype: One end of the junction does not line up with germline, which may come from a read error. The chain combines TRBV28 with TRBJ2-5; D unresolved. The DNA matches TRBJ2-1 better at its end, which makes the J call doubtful. Germline V CDR1 and CDR2: MDHEN, SYDVKM. CDR3 length equals 11 residues. The chain's CDR3 is CTSSWWRKQFF. The DNA of the CDR3 is TGTACCAGCAGTTGGTGGCGGAAGCAGTTCTTC.

The chain carries TRBV20-1 and TRBJ2-1, with 9 bases that match TRBD2. The CDR3 extends over 15 amino acids. The junction had 11 bases not matched to a gene; V was cut back by 2 bases and J by 9 bases. Germline CDR1 and CDR2: DFQATT and SNEGSKA (reference sequence). The CDR3 protein is CSARPIGTSSSEQFF. The CDR3 nucleotides are TGCAGTGCTAGACCGATCGGGACTAGCTCGAGTGAGCAGTTCTTC.

V usage is TRBV6-2 or TRBV6-3 and J usage is TRBJ2-5, with 8 bases matching TRBD2. Germline trimming cut 7 bases from V and 5 bases from J; bases unmatched to any gene: 12. The germline V gene encodes CDR1 MNHEY and CDR2 SVGEGT. The CDR3 sequence is 15 residues long. The CDR3 spells CASIPRGSGAETQYF. CDR3 DNA sequence: TGTGCCAGCATCCCGAGGGGTAGCGGGGCGGAGACCCAGTACTTC.

This clonotype was seen only a few times. This chain links TRBV5-1 with TRBJ2-5; D is possibly TRBD2 (5 bases). The assigned J gene may be wrong: the sequence end matches TRBJ2-1 better. CDR3 size: 17 residues. Germline V gives CDR1 SGHRS, CDR2 YFSETQ. The CDR3 coding sequence is TGCGCCAGCAGCCTCCTTGCCAGTGGGGATAGCGTAAATGAGCAGTTCTTC. This sequence encodes CASSLLASGDSVNEQFF.

This chain links TRBV4-3 with TRBJ1-4; TRBD1 might be the D (5 bases). This CDR3 region has 15 residues. V was trimmed by 4 bases and J by 7 bases, leaving 16 bases between them. Germline assignment: CDR1 LGHNA and CDR2 YSLEER. CDR3 coding DNA: TGCGCCAGCAGCCCCGAAGGAGGGGTGACTGAAAAACTGTTTTTT. Translated: CASSPEGGVTEKLFF.

This clonotype was found a few times. The chain uses TRBV29-1 and TRBJ2-1; D is unresolved. CDR1 and CDR2 (germline): SQVTM, ANQGSEA. V was pared by 0 bases and J by 4 bases, with 10 bases between. This CDR3 contains 14 residues. The CDR3 nucleotides are TGCAGCGTTGAAGATTGGCTACAGTACAATGAGCAGTTCTTC. Its translation is CSVEDWLQYNEQFF.

As concerns this clonotype: A read error may produce the germline difference seen at one junction end. The CDR3: CASTPGGNAEAFF. The CDR3 DNA sequence: TGTGCCAGCACTCCTGGGGGGAACGCTGAAGCTTTCTTT. V and J are TRBV27 and TRBJ1-1; possibly TRBD1 for D (5 bases). This CDR3 contains 13 residues. Germline assignment: CDR1 MNHEY and CDR2 SMNVEV (reference sequence).

At least ten counts were recorded for this clonotype. This chain joins TRBV7-9 and TRBJ2-1, with unresolved D. V was shortened by 1 base and J by 4 bases, with 2 bases between the two germline ends. The CDR3 is 12 amino acids. The germline CDR1 and CDR2 sequences are SEHNR and FQNEAQ (reference sequence). CDR3 DNA: TGTGCCAGCAGCTTAGTATACAATGAGCAGTTCTTC. It specifies CASSLVYNEQFF. Based on the CDR3 plus reference TRBV7-9 and TRBJ2-1, the full variable domain is DTGVSQNPRHKITKRGQNVTFRCDPISEHNRLYWYRQTLGQGPEFLTYFQNEAQLEKSRLLSDRFSAERPKGSFSTLEIQRTEQGDSAMYLCASSLVYNEQFFGPGTRLTVL.

The sample holds a few counts of this clonotype. This sequence joins TRBV5-5 and TRBJ1-2, with 7 bases fitting TRBD1. This CDR3 has 14 amino acids. The germline CDR1 and CDR2 sequences are SGHKS and YYEKEE (reference sequence). Trimming took 4 bases from V and 2 from J; bases not matched to a gene: 5. In DNA, the CDR3 is TGTGCCAGCAGCAACCAACAGGGGAACTATGGCTACACCTTC. Its translation is CASSNQQGNYGYTF. Variable domain in full (rest from reference TRBV5-5 and TRBJ1-2): DAGVTQSPTHLIKTRGQQVTLRCSPISGHKSVSWYQQVLGQGPQFIFQYYEKEERGRGNFPDRFSARQFPNYSSELNVNALLLGDSALYLCASSNQQGNYGYTFGSGTRLTVV.

This clonotype was seen a few times. The genes are TRBV29-1 and TRBJ2-5; D might be TRBD1 (7 bases). The germline V gene encodes CDR1 SQVTM and CDR2 ANQGSEA. The CDR3 is 16 residues long. The CDR3 sequence: CTEDPPRRGRRETQYF. The CDR3 DNA is TGCACCGAAGACCCTCCCCGGAGGGGGCGGCGGGAGACCCAGTACTTC.

This clonotype was observed a few times. The rearrangement joins TRBV7-2 to TRBJ2-5; perhaps D is TRBD1 or TRBD2 (6 bases each). Germline V lookup: CDR1 SGHTA, CDR2 FQGNSA. This CDR3 has 12 residues. V dropped 4 bases and J dropped 4 bases, with 7 bases sitting between them. CDR3 amino acids: CASSWGAETQYF. The CDR3 bases are TGTGCCAGCAGCTGGGGGGCAGAGACCCAGTACTTC.

This clonotype has just a few counts. The chain uses TRBV6-1 and TRBJ2-1; TRBD1 matches at 7 bases. The CDR3 contains 17 residues. Germline V gene sequence: CDR1 MNHNS, CDR2 SASEGT. V was pared by 0 bases and J by 4 bases, with 9 bases of the junction left unmatched. CDR3: CASSEAKRQGFYNEQFF. The CDR3 nucleotides read TGTGCCAGCAGTGAAGCTAAGAGACAGGGCTTTTACAATGAGCAGTTCTTC.

The CDR3 DNA sequence: TGCGCCAGCAGCCAAGCGGGCAGGGTAGAGACCCAGTACTTC. Amino acid sequence: CASSQAGRVETQYF. V and J are TRBV4-1 and TRBJ2-5; tentative D call: TRBD1 (5 bases). Trimming cost V 1 base and J 4 bases, with 10 bases left between them. Per germline, CDR1 MGHRA and CDR2 YSYEKL. The CDR3 is 14 amino acids.